This is a list of T cell receptor beta chains from one sample in a study of regulatory and conventional T cells in RAG deficiency. The method was immunoSEQ multiplex PCR; TCRdb's version includes in-frame clones alone and lacks a portion of them. The sample shows 30,000 to 40,000 clones, about nine tenths of them seen only once. The data were also submitted as part of a second study, on regulatory T cells.

The sample comprised CD8+ T cells sorted from blood. The receptor set was obtained from a human donor in good health. The CDR3 runs from the conserved cysteine through the conserved F or W. D genes are given only for firm matches. A clone size is listed for some rows: how often the clone was seen (once, few, many), or a class if it is expanded.

V	D	size	J	DNA	CDR3
TRBV6-5	-	few	TRBJ1-1	TGTGCCAGCAGTTACCGCAGGGCTAGGACGGACACTGAAGCTTTCTTT	CASSYRRARTDTEAFF
TRBV6-1	-	-	TRBJ1-5	TGTGCCAGCAGTGAATTAGGTGGCAGCTATCAGCCCCAGCATTTT	CASSELGGSYQPQHF
TRBV6-5	-	-	TRBJ1-2	TGTGCCAGCAGTTACCAGAAGGGGTTGGTTGACTACACCTTC	CASSYQKGLVDYTF
TRBV2	TRBD1	-	TRBJ2-5	TGTGCCAGCAATGAAGACAGGGGGCTCTCAGAGACCCAGTACTTC	CASNEDRGLSETQYF
TRBV6-1	-	-	TRBJ1-2	TGTGCCAGCAGTGAATGGGCGGGCAGTAACTATGGCTACACCTTC	CASSEWAGSNYGYTF
TRBV6-5	TRBD1	-	TRBJ1-3	TGTGCCAGCACGGACAGGATCTCTGGAAACACCATATATTTT	CASTDRISGNTIYF
TRBV2	-	-	TRBJ2-1	TGTGCCAGCAGCCCCCTGAACAATGAGCAGTTCTTC	CASSPLNNEQFF
TRBV5-6	TRBD2	-	TRBJ2-1	TGTGCCAGCAGCTTGATGACTAGCGGGAAGAATGAGCAGTTCTTC	CASSLMTSGKNEQFF
TRBV30	-	-	TRBJ2-1	TGTGCCTGGAGCACCGGGCCCAGTTGCTTCTTC	CAWSTGPSCFF
TRBV29-1	-	-	TRBJ1-5	TGCAGCGTTGTAGTTAGGGGAGGCAATCAGCCCCAGCATTTT	CSVVVRGGNQPQHF
TRBV27	TRBD1	-	TRBJ2-7	TGTGCCAGCACCGCCACCGGGACAGGGTCCTACGAGCAGTACTTC	CASTATGTGSYEQYF
TRBV11-2	-	-	TRBJ1-6	TGTGCCAGCAGCTACCGAGACAGTGGCTATAATTCACCCCTCCACTTT	CASSYRDSGYNSPLHF
TRBV6-1	-	-	TRBJ2-3	TGTGCCAGCAGAGGGCACCTGGGCACAGATACGCAGTATTTT	CASRGHLGTDTQYF
TRBV5-1	TRBD2	-	TRBJ2-2	TGCGCCAGCAGCTTGGGCCCTAGCGGGAGTTCCGGGGAGCTGTTTTTT	CASSLGPSGSSGELFF
TRBV2	-	-	TRBJ2-3	TGTGCCAGCAGTGGTGTCAGTGCAGATACGCAGTATTTT	CASSGVSADTQYF
TRBV23-1	TRBD2	-	TRBJ2-7	TGCGCCAGCAACACAGGGACTAGCGGGTCCTACGAGCAGTACTTC	CASNTGTSGSYEQYF
TRBV9	-	-	TRBJ1-6	TGTGCCAGCAGCGTAGACTTAGATAATTCACCCCTCCACTTT	CASSVDLDNSPLHF
TRBV14	-	-	TRBJ1-1	TGTGCCAGCAGCCAAGATCGGCGCAGGCCAAACACTGAAGCTTTCTTT	CASSQDRRRPNTEAFF
TRBV28	TRBD1	once	TRBJ2-5	TGTGCCAGCAGTTTCCGGGACAGAGAGCAAGAGACCCAGTACTTC	CASSFRDREQETQYF
TRBV19	-	-	TRBJ2-7	TGTGCCAGTAGTATAGGCAGCGGACAACCCTACGAGCAGTACTTC	CASSIGSGQPYEQYF
TRBV27	-	once	TRBJ2-3	TGTGCCAGCAGTTTGATTACAATCTTAACAGATACGCAGTATTTT	CASSLITILTDTQYF
TRBV4-1	-	-	TRBJ2-4	TGCGCCAGCAGCCCGCGGGACAGCAAAAACATTCAGTACTTC	CASSPRDSKNIQYF
TRBV7-8	TRBD2	-	TRBJ2-5	TGTGCCAGCAGCTTAGGATGGGGCGGGGGAGAGACCCAGTACTTC	CASSLGWGGGETQYF
TRBV4-2	-	once	TRBJ2-7	TGTGCCAGCAGCCAACGGTTCGGGGGCTACGAGCAGTACTTC	CASSQRFGGYEQYF
TRBV7-9	-	-	TRBJ1-4	TGTGCCAGCACAGGGGCCCGTGAAAAACTGTTTTTT	CASTGAREKLFF
TRBV5-1	TRBD2	-	TRBJ2-3	TGCGCCAGCAGCTTGGCCGGATTAGCGGGAGGAGTTAACACAGATACGCAGTATTTT	CASSLAGLAGGVNTDTQYF
TRBV6-1	-	few	TRBJ1-1	TGTGCCAGCAGCGTGCGGGTCAGTTTGAACACTGAAGCTTTCTTT	CASSVRVSLNTEAFF